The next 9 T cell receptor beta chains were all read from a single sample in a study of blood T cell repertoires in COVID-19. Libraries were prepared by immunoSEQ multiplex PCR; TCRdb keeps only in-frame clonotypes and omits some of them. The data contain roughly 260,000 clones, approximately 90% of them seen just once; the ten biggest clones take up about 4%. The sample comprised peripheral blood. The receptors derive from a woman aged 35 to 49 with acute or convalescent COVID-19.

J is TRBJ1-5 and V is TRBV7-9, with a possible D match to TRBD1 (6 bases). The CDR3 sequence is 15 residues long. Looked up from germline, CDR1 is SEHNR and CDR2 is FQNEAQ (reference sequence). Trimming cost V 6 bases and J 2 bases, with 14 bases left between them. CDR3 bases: TGTGCCAGCAGGGCCAGGGGTTCGCGCAATCAGCCCCAGCATTTT. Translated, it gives CASRARGSRNQPQHF.

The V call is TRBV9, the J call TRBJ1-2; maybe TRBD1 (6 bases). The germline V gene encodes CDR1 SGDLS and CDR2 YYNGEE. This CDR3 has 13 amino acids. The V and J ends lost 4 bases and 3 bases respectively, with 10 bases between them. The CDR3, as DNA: TGTGCCAGCAGCTCGAAGGGGGACTATGGCTACACCTTC. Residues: CASSSKGDYGYTF.

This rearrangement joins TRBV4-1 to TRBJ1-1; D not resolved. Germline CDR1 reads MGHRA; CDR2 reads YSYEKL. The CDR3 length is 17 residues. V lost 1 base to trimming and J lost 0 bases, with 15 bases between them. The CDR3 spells CASSQAPPGGMNTEAFF. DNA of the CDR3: TGCGCCAGCAGCCAAGCGCCCCCGGGAGGCATGAACACTGAAGCTTTCTTT.

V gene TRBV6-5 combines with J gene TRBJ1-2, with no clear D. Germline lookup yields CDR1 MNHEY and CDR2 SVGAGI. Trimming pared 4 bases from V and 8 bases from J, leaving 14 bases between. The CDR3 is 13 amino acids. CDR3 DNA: TGTGCCAGCAGTTCGACGCGGGCGGGAGGCTACACCTTC. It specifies CASSSTRAGGYTF.

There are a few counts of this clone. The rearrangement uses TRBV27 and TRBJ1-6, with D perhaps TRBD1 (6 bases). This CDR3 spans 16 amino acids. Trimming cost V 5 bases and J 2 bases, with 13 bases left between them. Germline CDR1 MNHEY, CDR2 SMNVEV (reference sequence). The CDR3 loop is CASSTTGTPYNSPLHF. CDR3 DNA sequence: TGTGCCAGCAGTACCACAGGGACCCCCTATAATTCACCCCTCCACTTT.

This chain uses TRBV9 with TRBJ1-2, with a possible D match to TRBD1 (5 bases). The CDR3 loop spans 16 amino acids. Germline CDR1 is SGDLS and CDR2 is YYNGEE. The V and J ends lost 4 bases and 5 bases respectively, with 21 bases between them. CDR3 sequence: CASSNPTAGGWYGYTF. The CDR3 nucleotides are TGTGCCAGCAGCAACCCGACAGCGGGTGGGTGGTATGGCTACACCTTC.

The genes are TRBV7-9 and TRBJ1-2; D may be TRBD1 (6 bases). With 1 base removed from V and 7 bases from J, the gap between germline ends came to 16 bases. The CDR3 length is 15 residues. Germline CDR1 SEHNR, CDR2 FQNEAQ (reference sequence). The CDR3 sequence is CASSLDSGALGGYTF. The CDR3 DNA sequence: TGTGCCAGCAGCTTAGATTCAGGGGCCCTCGGTGGCTACACCTTC.

The chain's CDR3 is CASSYGTSERNTIYF. The CDR3, as DNA: TGTGCCAGCAGTTATGGGACTTCCGAGAGAAACACCATATATTTT. The chain uses TRBV7-3 and TRBJ1-3; D is possibly TRBD1 (5 bases). The CDR3 is made up of 15 amino acids. V was clipped by 6 bases and J by 5 bases, with 17 bases between them. Germline CDR1 SGHTA, CDR2 FQGTGA.

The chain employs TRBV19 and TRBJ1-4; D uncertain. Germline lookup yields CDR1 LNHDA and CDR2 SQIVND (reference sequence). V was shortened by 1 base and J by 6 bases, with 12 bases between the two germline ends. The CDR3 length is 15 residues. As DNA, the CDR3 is TGTGCCAGTAGTATAGGATTCGCGCAGGATGAAAAACTGTTTTTT. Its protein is CASSIGFAQDEKLFF.